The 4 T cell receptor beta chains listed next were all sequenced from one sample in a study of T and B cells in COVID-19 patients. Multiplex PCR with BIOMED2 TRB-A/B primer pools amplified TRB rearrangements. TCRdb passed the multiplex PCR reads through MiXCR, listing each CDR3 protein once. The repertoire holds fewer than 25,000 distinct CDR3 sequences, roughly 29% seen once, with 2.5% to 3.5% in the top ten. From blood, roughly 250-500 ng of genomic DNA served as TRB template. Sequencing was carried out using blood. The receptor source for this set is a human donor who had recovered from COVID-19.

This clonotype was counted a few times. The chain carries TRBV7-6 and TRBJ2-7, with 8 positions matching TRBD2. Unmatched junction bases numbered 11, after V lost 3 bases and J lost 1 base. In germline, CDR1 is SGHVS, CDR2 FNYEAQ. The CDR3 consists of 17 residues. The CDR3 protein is CASSFAPRAGGSYEQYF. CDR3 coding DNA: TGTGCCAGCAGCTTTGCCCCTCGGGCGGGGGGATCCTACGAGCAGTACTTC.

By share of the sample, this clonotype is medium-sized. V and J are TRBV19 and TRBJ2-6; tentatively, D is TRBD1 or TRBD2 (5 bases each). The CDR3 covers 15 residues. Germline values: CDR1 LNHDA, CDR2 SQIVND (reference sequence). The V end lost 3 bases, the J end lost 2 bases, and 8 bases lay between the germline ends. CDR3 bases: TGTGCCAGTAGTATCGGGGACGCTGGGGCCAACGTCCTGACTTTC. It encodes CASSIGDAGANVLTF.

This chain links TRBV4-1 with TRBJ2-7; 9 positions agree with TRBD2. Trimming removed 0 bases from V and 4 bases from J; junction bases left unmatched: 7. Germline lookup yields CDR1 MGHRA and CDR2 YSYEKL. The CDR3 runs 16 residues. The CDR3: CASSQDGLAGWYEQYF. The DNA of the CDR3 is TGCGCCAGCAGCCAAGATGGCCTAGCGGGATGGTACGAGCAGTACTTC.

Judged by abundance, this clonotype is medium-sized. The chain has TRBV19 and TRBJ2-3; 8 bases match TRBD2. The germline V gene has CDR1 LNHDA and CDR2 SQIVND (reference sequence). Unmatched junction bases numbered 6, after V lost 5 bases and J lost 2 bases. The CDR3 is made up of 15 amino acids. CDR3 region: CASSVSGNPTDTQYF. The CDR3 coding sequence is TGTGCCAGTAGTGTTAGCGGGAACCCCACAGATACGCAGTATTTT.